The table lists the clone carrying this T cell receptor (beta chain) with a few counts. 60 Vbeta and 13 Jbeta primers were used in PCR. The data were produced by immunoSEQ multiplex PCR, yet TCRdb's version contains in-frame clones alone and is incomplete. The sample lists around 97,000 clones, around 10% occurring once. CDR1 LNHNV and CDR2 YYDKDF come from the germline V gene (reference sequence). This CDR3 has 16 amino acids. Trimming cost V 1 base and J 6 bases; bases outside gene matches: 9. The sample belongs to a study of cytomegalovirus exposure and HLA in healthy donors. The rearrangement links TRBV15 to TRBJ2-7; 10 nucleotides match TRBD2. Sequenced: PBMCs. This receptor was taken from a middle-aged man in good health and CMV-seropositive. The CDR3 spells CATSRGIAGGLVEQYF. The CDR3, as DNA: TGTGCCACCAGCAGAGGAATAGCGGGAGGCTTAGTCGAGCAGTACTTC.